The 31 T cell receptor beta chains given below trace back to one sample, sequenced in a study of blood T cell repertoires in COVID-19. Sequencing was performed with immunoSEQ multiplex PCR; in TCRdb, only in-frame clones are kept and a portion is missing. The sample lists 35,000 to 45,000 clones, around 85% occurring once. The sequenced sample consisted of peripheral blood. The receptors shown here come from a man aged 40-49 years with active COVID-19.

This chain joins TRBV28 and TRBJ2-1, with 11 bases matching TRBD1. The CDR3 covers 14 residues. V dropped 6 bases and J dropped 7; count of bases not matched to a gene: 5. Germline V gene data show CDR1 as MDHEN and CDR2 as SYDVKM. The CDR3 reads CASSLDRGPNEQFF. The CDR3 region has the DNA TGTGCCAGCAGCCTGGACAGGGGGCCGAATGAGCAGTTCTTC.

The gene calls are TRBV5-1 and TRBJ1-3; D uncertain. Germline loops: CDR1 SGHRS, CDR2 YFSETQ. Trimming shortened V by 2 bases and J by 0 bases, and 12 bases separated the two germline ends. The CDR3 is 16 residues long. CDR3 residues: CASSLSNLSSGNTIYF. CDR3 DNA sequence: TGCGCCAGCAGCTTAAGTAACTTGAGCTCTGGAAACACCATATATTTT.

This chain links TRBV28 with TRBJ2-3; maybe TRBD1 (5 bases). Germline V gene data show CDR1 as MDHEN and CDR2 as SYDVKM. Deletions cut 6 bases from V and 4 bases from J, with 11 bases between. CDR3 length equals 13 residues. The CDR3 protein is CASSHDSSDTQYF. Here the CDR3 DNA reads TGTGCCAGCAGCCACGACAGTTCAGATACGCAGTATTTT.

CDR3 DNA sequence: TGTGCCAGCAGCCAGGTGGTCAGGGGGACTGAAGCTTTCTTT. This codes for CASSQVVRGTEAFF. The J gene is TRBJ1-1, the V gene TRBV5-4; 7 bases match TRBD1. The trim removed 4 bases at V and 5 bases at J, leaving 8 bases unmatched. Germline lookup yields CDR1 SGHNT and CDR2 YYREEE (reference sequence). The CDR3 runs to 14 residues.

The chain is built from TRBV28 and TRBJ2-7, with D possibly matching TRBD1 (6 bases). With 5 bases removed from V and 2 bases from J, the gap between germline ends came to 13 bases. Germline V gene sequence: CDR1 MDHEN, CDR2 SYDVKM. The CDR3 is made up of 14 amino acids. The CDR3 sequence is CASSPTGSTYEQYF. CDR3 nucleotide sequence: TGTGCCAGCAGTCCCACAGGGTCGACCTACGAGCAGTACTTC. Full variable domain (remainder filled in from reference TRBV28 and TRBJ2-7): DVKVTQSSRYLVKRTGEKVFLECVQDMDHENMFWYRQDPGLGLRLIYFSYDVKMKEKGDIPEGYSVSREKKERFSLILESASTNQTSMYLCASSPTGSTYEQYFGPGTRLTVT.

The genes are TRBV5-6 and TRBJ1-4; D is uncertain. The CDR3 is made up of 11 amino acids. V was pared by 2 bases and J by 7 bases, with 3 bases between. In germline, CDR1 is SGHDT, CDR2 YYEEEE. The CDR3 nucleotides read TGTGCCAGCAGCTTCGGTGAAAAACTGTTTTTT. It is translated as CASSFGEKLFF.

The chain uses TRBV28 and TRBJ1-5, with a weak D call TRBD1 (6 bases). CDR3 length equals 16 residues. The ends were cut back, 2 bases at V and 7 bases at J, with 18 bases in the middle. Per the germline V gene, CDR1 is MDHEN and CDR2 is SYDVKM. The CDR3 here is CASSLPALGGQQPQHF. The CDR3 region has the DNA TGTGCCAGCAGTTTACCCGCCTTGGGGGGGCAGCAGCCCCAGCATTTT.

The V call is TRBV7-3, the J call TRBJ2-2, with a tentative D call TRBD2 (6 bases). The CDR3 is made up of 17 amino acids. Per germline, CDR1 SGHTA and CDR2 FQGTGA. Trimming shortened V by 1 base and J by 0 bases, and 12 bases separated the two germline ends. The CDR3 sequence: CASSLSGGLANTGELFF. CDR3 bases: TGTGCCAGCAGCTTAAGTGGGGGACTTGCGAACACCGGGGAGCTGTTTTTT.

The chain is built from TRBV7-3 and TRBJ2-3; 8 nucleotides align to TRBD1. Germline V gene lookup returns CDR1 SGHTA and CDR2 FQGTGA. J was trimmed by 4 bases and V by 4 bases; bases with no gene match: 7. There are 15 residues in the CDR3. In DNA form, the CDR3 reads TGTGCCAGCAGCTCATCGACAGGGGTGGCAGATACGCAGTATTTT. Its translation: CASSSSTGVADTQYF.

This chain connects TRBV5-4 to TRBJ2-7; 10 nucleotides line up with TRBD1. The CDR3 runs 18 residues. The V segment lost 4 bases and the J segment 3 bases; nucleotides outside the gene matches: 16. CDR1 SGHNT and CDR2 YYREEE come from the germline V gene (reference sequence). CDR3 in DNA: TGTGCCAGCAGCGGACAGAGCGGGACAGGGGTATGGGACTACGAGCAGTACTTC. It is translated as CASSGQSGTGVWDYEQYF.

The rearrangement joins TRBV7-3 to TRBJ2-3; a weak D match, TRBD2 (5 bases). V gave up 2 bases and J gave up 3 bases, with 12 bases separating them. Germline V gene lookup returns CDR1 SGHTA and CDR2 FQGTGA. CDR3 length: 15 residues. Here the CDR3 reads CASSLVEAVTDTQYF. The CDR3 nucleotides are TGTGCCAGCAGCTTAGTGGAGGCAGTAACAGATACGCAGTATTTT.

The chain uses TRBV27 and TRBJ1-3, with TRBD1 as a possible D gene (6 bases). This CDR3 has 13 amino acids. Trimming removed 5 bases from V and 10 bases from J, with 15 bases in between. Germline V gives CDR1 MNHEY, CDR2 SMNVEV (reference sequence). The CDR3 DNA reads TGTGCCAGCAGTGCGGGGGCCCGAACAACCATATATTTT. Protein sequence: CASSAGARTTIYF.

The genes are TRBV9 and TRBJ1-5; possible D gene TRBD1, 5 bases. This CDR3 has 15 amino acids. The germline V gene encodes CDR1 SGDLS and CDR2 YYNGEE. V dropped 0 bases and J dropped 4 bases, with 11 bases sitting between them. The CDR3 sequence is CASSVAGHPNQPQHF. The CDR3 DNA follows: TGTGCCAGCAGCGTAGCAGGACACCCGAATCAGCCCCAGCATTTT.

The rearrangement joins TRBV28 to TRBJ2-5, with D possibly matching TRBD1 (6 bases). V lost 11 bases and J lost 4, with 20 bases in between. This CDR3 has 14 residues. Germline assignment: CDR1 MDHEN and CDR2 SYDVKM. CDR3 coding DNA: TGTGCCTTTAGCCCTGTGGGGGCTCGAGAGACCCAGTACTTC. It codes for CAFSPVGARETQYF.

This clone has just one count. V is TRBV28 and J is TRBJ1-5; 9 bases fit TRBD1. This CDR3 has 15 amino acids. Per the germline V gene, CDR1 is MDHEN and CDR2 is SYDVKM. With 5 bases clipped from V and 4 bases from J, the junction kept 6 bases outside the gene matches. CDR3 sequence (DNA): TGTGCCAGCAGTCCAAGGACAGGGGATAATCAGCCCCAGCATTTT. This sequence encodes CASSPRTGDNQPQHF.

The V and J genes are TRBV5-4 and TRBJ1-5; D gene ambiguous. The CDR3 loop spans 14 amino acids. CDR1 and CDR2 (germline): SGHNT, YYREEE (reference sequence). Trimming shortened V by 0 bases and J by 4 bases, and 8 bases separated the two germline ends. CDR3 sequence reads: CASSLAGGNQPQHF. The CDR3 nucleotides read TGTGCCAGCAGCTTGGCTGGAGGTAATCAGCCCCAGCATTTT.

The genes are TRBV25-1 and TRBJ2-7; possible D gene TRBD1, 6 bases. The CDR3 runs to 13 residues. V lost 6 bases and J 4 bases, leaving 13 bases between the germline ends. Germline CDR1 MGHDK, CDR2 SYGVNS. The CDR3 DNA reads TGTGCCAGCAGCGGCGACAGGATGTACGAGCAGTACTTC. Translated: CASSGDRMYEQYF.

V gene TRBV5-4 combines with J gene TRBJ2-6, with TRBD1 matching 11 bases. Germline trimming cut 4 bases from V and 1 base from J; bases unmatched to any gene: 1. This CDR3 has 16 residues. The V gene's germline CDR1 is SGHNT and CDR2 YYREEE (reference sequence). The CDR3 loop reads CASSGTGGSGANVLTF. CDR3 nucleotides: TGTGCCAGCAGCGGGACAGGGGGGTCTGGGGCCAACGTCCTGACTTTC.

This chain connects TRBV20-1 to TRBJ2-5, with a possible D match to TRBD2 (5 bases). The CDR3 is 10 amino acids. Germline V gene sequence: CDR1 DFQATT, CDR2 SNEGSKA (reference sequence). V shed 7 bases and J shed 5 bases, with 8 bases lying between them. The CDR3 loop reads CSGEGETQYF. As DNA, the CDR3 is TGCAGTGGTGAGGGTGAGACCCAGTACTTC.

This chain connects TRBV19 to TRBJ1-1, with 8 positions matching TRBD1. This CDR3 is built from 16 residues. J lost 4 bases, V lost 5 bases, and 12 bases had no gene match. CDR1 is LNHDA, CDR2 SQIVND, per germline (reference sequence). CDR3: CASSPGQGRGGTEAFF. For the CDR3, the DNA is TGTGCCAGTAGTCCTGGACAGGGACGAGGAGGCACTGAAGCTTTCTTT.

The chain carries TRBV6-5 and TRBJ1-2; D perhaps matches TRBD1 (6 bases). This CDR3 spans 13 amino acids. Trimming cost V 6 bases and J 13 bases, with 21 bases left between them. CDR1 is MNHEY, CDR2 SVGAGI, per germline. For the CDR3, the DNA is TGTGCCAGCAGCCCGGCGCGGGGGCGTAGCGGCACCTTC. It yields the protein CASSPARGRSGTF.

This chain connects TRBV9 to TRBJ1-5; no definite D call. The CDR3 is made up of 13 amino acids. The germline V and J ends were trimmed by 0 bases and 7 bases, with 8 bases remaining between them. Germline-derived CDR1 and CDR2 are SGDLS and YYNGEE. The CDR3 reads CASSVGERQPQHF. As DNA, the CDR3 is TGTGCCAGCAGCGTAGGTGAGAGACAGCCCCAGCATTTT.

The gene calls are TRBV5-1 and TRBJ1-2; D perhaps matches TRBD1 (6 bases). CDR3 size: 13 residues. CDR1 and CDR2 from the germline V gene are SGHRS and YFSETQ. V lost 7 bases, J lost 8 bases, and 18 bases lay in between. CDR3 DNA: TGCGCCAGCTCCCGTGGGGGGGCCTGGGGCTACACCTTC. Translation: CASSRGGAWGYTF.

The chain has TRBV5-1 and TRBJ2-5, with 7 bases fitting TRBD2. Germline-derived CDR1 and CDR2 are SGHRS and YFSETQ. CDR3 length: 16 residues. V shed 1 base and J 4 bases; nucleotides not matched to a gene: 10. The CDR3 loop is CASSLSSGMGGETQYF. The CDR3 bases are TGCGCCAGCAGCTTGTCCAGCGGGATGGGGGGAGAGACCCAGTACTTC.

V gene TRBV7-6 combines with J gene TRBJ2-7, with TRBD1 matching 7 bases. The CDR3 spans 15 residues. The V and J ends lost 1 base and 5 bases, in that order; junction bases with no gene match: 8. Germline lookup yields CDR1 SGHVS and CDR2 FNYEAQ. The CDR3 DNA sequence: TGTGCCAGCAGCTTAGGAAGGGGGCTGAGAAACGAGCAGTACTTC. Translation: CASSLGRGLRNEQYF.

This clone came up a few times. The V call is TRBV5-1, the J call TRBJ2-3; 9 positions agree with TRBD2. This CDR3 has 15 residues. CDR1 and CDR2 (germline): SGHRS, YFSETQ. Trimming took 3 bases from V and 5 from J; bases not matched to a gene: 7. DNA for the CDR3: TGCGCCAGCAGCTGGCGCGGGAGGGCCGAAGATACGCAGTATTTT. The encoded protein is CASSWRGRAEDTQYF.

The V and J genes are TRBV24-1 and TRBJ1-5; TRBD1 is a possible D gene (5 bases). Deletions cut 3 bases from V and 0 bases from J, with 11 bases between. Germline V gene lookup returns CDR1 KGHDR and CDR2 SFDVKD. This CDR3 is 16 amino acids long. For the CDR3, the DNA is TGTGCCACCAGTGATGGGGACTTTGATAGCAATCAGCCCCAGCATTTT. Amino acids: CATSDGDFDSNQPQHF.

This chain's CDR3 is CASSLLQGVYEQYF. As DNA, the CDR3 is TGTGCCAGCAGTTTGTTACAGGGGGTCTACGAGCAGTACTTC. This chain joins TRBV28 and TRBJ2-7; 8 nucleotides match TRBD1. Germline lookup yields CDR1 MDHEN and CDR2 SYDVKM. The CDR3 covers 14 residues. The J segment lost 3 bases and the V segment lost 3 bases, leaving 4 bases of the junction unmatched. Based on the CDR3 plus reference TRBV28 and TRBJ2-7, the full variable domain is DVKVTQSSRYLVKRTGEKVFLECVQDMDHENMFWYRQDPGLGLRLIYFSYDVKMKEKGDIPEGYSVSREKKERFSLILESASTNQTSMYLCASSLLQGVYEQYFGPGTRLTVT.

The rearrangement links TRBV30 to TRBJ2-1; D is uncertain. Deletions cut 4 bases from V and 9 bases from J, with 13 bases between. The CDR3 runs 12 residues. The germline gives CDR1 GTSNPN, CDR2 SVGIG (reference sequence). CDR3 protein: CAWTYGVSEQFF. CDR3 bases: TGTGCCTGGACATATGGAGTGAGTGAGCAGTTCTTC.

This sequence joins TRBV27 and TRBJ2-7; 11 bases map to TRBD2. J was trimmed by 9 bases and V by 5 bases; bases with no gene match: 9. Germline lookup yields CDR1 MNHEY and CDR2 SMNVEV (reference sequence). The CDR3 is made up of 14 amino acids. CDR3 nucleotides: TGTGCCAGCAGTCCCGGTAGCGGGAGGGCCCGGCAGTACTTC. Its translation: CASSPGSGRARQYF.

The rearrangement joins TRBV15 to TRBJ1-1; no definite D call. In germline, CDR1 is LNHNV, CDR2 YYDKDF (reference sequence). This CDR3 has 13 residues. V was clipped by 1 base and J by 7 bases, with 10 bases between them. CDR3 nucleotide sequence: TGTGCCACCAGCAGAGTCCCCGCTATTGAAGCTTTCTTT. Translating it yields CATSRVPAIEAFF.